The 7 T cell receptor beta chains presented below share a single source sample, sequenced in a study of cytomegalovirus exposure and HLA in healthy donors. A multiplex PCR was run with 60 Vbeta primers and 13 Jbeta primers. TCRdb's copy holds only in-frame clones and misses some; the assay was immunoSEQ multiplex PCR. The table records about 98,000 clones, 80% to 85% of them present only once. Sequencing input: PBMCs. The receptors shown here come from a man aged 40-49 years in good health and CMV-seronegative.

The chain employs TRBV12-5 and TRBJ1-6; 8 positions agree with TRBD1. CDR1 is LGHNT, CDR2 FRNRAP, per germline. The CDR3 loop spans 16 amino acids. The V segment lost 1 base and the J segment 9 bases; nucleotides outside the gene matches: 8. In DNA, the CDR3 is TGTGCTAGTGGTTTGGCAGGGACAGGAAGGGCTTCACCCCTCCACTTT. Protein: CASGLAGTGRASPLHF.

This chain connects TRBV11-2 to TRBJ2-1; 8 nucleotides match TRBD1. Losses at the gene ends were 5 bases for V and 0 bases for J; bases not matched to a gene: 3. CDR3 length: 15 amino acids. CDR1 and CDR2 from the germline V gene are SGHAT and FQNNGV. This CDR3 is CASSTGGSSYNEQFF. The CDR3 DNA sequence: TGTGCCAGCAGCACAGGGGGTAGCTCCTACAATGAGCAGTTCTTC. Drawing the rest from reference TRBV11-2 and TRBJ2-1, the complete variable domain is EAGVAQSPRYKIIEKRQSVAFWCNPISGHATLYWYQQILGQGPKLLIQFQNNGVVDDSQLPKDRFSAERLKGVDSTLKIQPAKLEDSAVYLCASSTGGSSYNEQFFGPGTRLTVL.

The chain uses TRBV5-4 and TRBJ1-6; a weak D match, TRBD1 (5 bases). V dropped 3 bases and J dropped 7 bases, with 17 bases sitting between them. Germline lookup yields CDR1 SGHNT and CDR2 YYREEE (reference sequence). This CDR3 is built from 16 residues. DNA of the CDR3: TGTGCCAGCAGCTATTACGGGGGGGGGACCAATTCACCCCTCCACTTT. It codes for CASSYYGGGTNSPLHF.

The genes are TRBV5-6 and TRBJ1-1; 10 bases are shared with TRBD1. Per the germline V gene, CDR1 is SGHDT and CDR2 is YYEEEE. CDR3 length: 15 residues. The V gene end was trimmed by 2 bases and the J gene end by 4 bases; junction bases not matched to a gene: 5. The CDR3 DNA reads as TGTGCCAGCAGCTTTCCCGGGACAGGGGTCACTGAAGCTTTCTTT. Its protein product is CASSFPGTGVTEAFF.

The chain is built from TRBV5-1 and TRBJ1-6, with D hard to call. Trimming removed 2 bases from V and 5 bases from J, with 23 bases in between. CDR3 length equals 19 residues. Per germline, CDR1 SGHRS and CDR2 YFSETQ. The CDR3 loop reads CASSFLGIVLAEDNSPLHF. CDR3 nucleotide sequence: TGCGCCAGCAGCTTCTTGGGTATAGTTTTGGCAGAGGATAATTCACCCCTCCACTTT. Drawing the rest from reference TRBV5-1 and TRBJ1-6, the complete variable domain is KAGVTQTPRYLIKTRGQQVTLSCSPISGHRSVSWYQQTPGQGLQFLFEYFSETQRNKGNFPGRFSGRQFSNSRSEMNVSTLELGDSALYLCASSFLGIVLAEDNSPLHFGNGTRLTVT.

The gene calls are TRBV5-1 and TRBJ2-3; 7 nucleotides line up with TRBD1. CDR1 is SGHRS and CDR2 is YFSETQ in the germline V gene. The length of the CDR3 is 17 residues. Germline trimming cut 1 base from V and 2 bases from J; bases unmatched to any gene: 10. The CDR3 here is CASSLTTGTVNTDTQYF. Here the CDR3 DNA reads TGCGCCAGCAGCTTGACGACCGGGACAGTAAACACAGATACGCAGTATTTT.

This clone was seen once. The sample carries other DNA sequences with the same CDR3. This sequence joins TRBV6-1 and TRBJ1-1, with D perhaps matching TRBD1 (5 bases). Germline V gene lookup returns CDR1 MNHNS and CDR2 SASEGT. V was shortened by 5 bases and J by 11 bases, with 15 bases between the two germline ends. There are 12 residues in the CDR3. CDR3 sequence: CASSLQGLGAFF. DNA of the CDR3: TGTGCCAGCAGTCTTCAGGGATTGGGGGCTTTCTTT.